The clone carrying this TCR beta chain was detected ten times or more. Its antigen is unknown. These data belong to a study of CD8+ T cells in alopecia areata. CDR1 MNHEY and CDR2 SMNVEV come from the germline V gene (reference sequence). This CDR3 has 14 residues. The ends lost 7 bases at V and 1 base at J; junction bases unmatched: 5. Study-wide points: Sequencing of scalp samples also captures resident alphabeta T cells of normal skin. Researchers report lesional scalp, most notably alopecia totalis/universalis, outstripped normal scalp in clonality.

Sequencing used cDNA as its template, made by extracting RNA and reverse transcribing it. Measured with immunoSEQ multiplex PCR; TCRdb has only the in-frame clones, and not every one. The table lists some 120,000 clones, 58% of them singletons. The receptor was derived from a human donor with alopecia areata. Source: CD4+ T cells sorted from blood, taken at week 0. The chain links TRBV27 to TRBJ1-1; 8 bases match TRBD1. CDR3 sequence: CASNRQGPNTEAFF. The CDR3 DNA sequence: TGTGCCAGCAATAGACAGGGGCCGAACACTGAAGCTTTCTTT.